The rows below give T cell receptor beta chains drawn from one sample of a study of CD8+CD57+ T cells in acquired aplastic anemia. MiXCR, run by TCRdb on the reads, gives a single entry per CDR3 protein. The repertoire includes approximately 99,000 distinct CDR3 sequences, roughly 50% of them detected once, and about a third sits in the top ten. The sample comprised sorted CD4+, CD8+, or CD8+CD57+ T cells (not recorded which) from PBMCs. The receptors shown here come from a human donor in good health, serving as a control. Each CDR3 is given with its conserved first and last residue. Each record gives: V gene, J gene, D gene, clone size, CDR3 DNA, CDR3 protein. D genes are given only for firm matches. The size entry is marked missing in some rows and otherwise reads once, few, many or a size class.

V gene: TRBV15; J gene: TRBJ1-6; D gene: .; clone size: .; CDR3 DNA: TGTGCCACCAAGGAGGGCTATAATTCACCCCTCCACTTT; CDR3 protein: CATKEGYNSPLHF
V gene: TRBV12-5; J gene: TRBJ2-3; D gene: TRBD1; clone size: few; CDR3 DNA: TGTGCTAGTGGTTTGCTTGGGACAGGGGTTTCAGATACGCAGTATTTT; CDR3 protein: CASGLLGTGVSDTQYF
V gene: TRBV2; J gene: TRBJ1-5; D gene: .; clone size: few; CDR3 DNA: TGTGCCAGCAATCGTGGTGGTACAGGACAGCCCCAGCATTTT; CDR3 protein: CASNRGGTGQPQHF
V gene: TRBV6-1; J gene: TRBJ2-7; D gene: .; clone size: .; CDR3 DNA: .; CDR3 protein: CASSTSGRLEQYF
V gene: TRBV7-9; J gene: TRBJ1-6; D gene: TRBD1; clone size: once; CDR3 DNA: TGTGCCAGCAGCAGACAGGGGATACATAATTCACCCCTCCACTTT; CDR3 protein: CASSRQGIHNSPLHF
V gene: TRBV25-1; J gene: TRBJ1-2; D gene: TRBD1; clone size: .; CDR3 DNA: TGTGCCAGCAGTACCGGGACAGGAATATATGGCTACACCTTC; CDR3 protein: CASSTGTGIYGYTF
V gene: TRBV6-2/TRBV6-3; J gene: TRBJ1-5; D gene: .; clone size: many; CDR3 DNA: TGTGCCAGCAGTCCAGGGAACAATCAGCCCCAGCATTTT; CDR3 protein: CASSPGNNQPQHF
V gene: TRBV4-3; J gene: TRBJ1-1; D gene: .; clone size: .; CDR3 DNA: TGCGCCAGCAGCCAAGATCTTGGGGCAGGGACGTACACTGAAGCTTTCTTT; CDR3 protein: CASSQDLGAGTYTEAFF
V gene: TRBV10-2; J gene: TRBJ1-2; D gene: TRBD1; clone size: .; CDR3 DNA: TGCGCCAGCAGTGACCTCGTAACAGGGGGCTATGGCTACACCTTC; CDR3 protein: CASSDLVTGGYGYTF
V gene: TRBV15; J gene: TRBJ1-1; D gene: .; clone size: .; CDR3 DNA: TGTGCCACCAGCAGAGCCCCGCAGGGCACTGAAGCTTTCTTT; CDR3 protein: CATSRAPQGTEAFF
V gene: TRBV15; J gene: TRBJ2-3; D gene: .; clone size: .; CDR3 DNA: TGTGCCACCAGCAGAGAAAGGGGATGGGTTACGCAGTATTTT; CDR3 protein: CATSRERGWVTQYF
V gene: TRBV7-8; J gene: TRBJ2-5; D gene: .; clone size: .; CDR3 DNA: TGTGCCAGCAGCCCATCTGGAGAGACCCAGTACTTC; CDR3 protein: CASSPSGETQYF
V gene: TRBV7-8; J gene: TRBJ2-5; D gene: .; clone size: many; CDR3 DNA: TGTGCCAGCAGCTTACGGGGGCCGGGAGAGACCCAGTACTTC; CDR3 protein: CASSLRGPGETQYF
V gene: TRBV24-1; J gene: TRBJ2-3; D gene: .; clone size: .; CDR3 DNA: TGTGCCACCAGTGATACTACCTCTAGGGAAGATACGCAGTATTTT; CDR3 protein: CATSDTTSREDTQYF
V gene: TRBV29-1; J gene: TRBJ2-7; D gene: TRBD2; clone size: many; CDR3 DNA: TGCAGCGCCGGGGGGGGCTACGAGCAGTACTTC; CDR3 protein: CSAGGGYEQYF
V gene: TRBV15; J gene: TRBJ2-3; D gene: TRBD2; clone size: many; CDR3 DNA: TGTGCCACCAGCACCTCTTTTCTAGCGGGGGGCGGGGAAAGCACAGATACGCAGTATTTT; CDR3 protein: CATSTSFLAGGGESTDTQYF
V gene: TRBV24-1; J gene: TRBJ1-2; D gene: TRBD1; clone size: once; CDR3 DNA: TGTGCCTCCAGTGATTCCCACGGGGGACAGGGGGCGCAGATCTATGGCTACACCTTC; CDR3 protein: CASSDSHGGQGAQIYGYTF
V gene: TRBV2; J gene: TRBJ1-2; D gene: TRBD1; clone size: .; CDR3 DNA: TGTGCCAGCAGTGAGACAGGGGGCGGGTATGGCTACACCTTC; CDR3 protein: CASSETGGGYGYTF
V gene: TRBV10-3; J gene: TRBJ1-1; D gene: .; clone size: .; CDR3 DNA: TGTGCGCACGCTGGGGTAAACACTGAAGCTTTCTTT; CDR3 protein: CAHAGVNTEAFF
V gene: TRBV2; J gene: TRBJ2-4; D gene: .; clone size: many; CDR3 DNA: TGTGCCAGCAGTGAAGTCGGCAAAAACATTCAGTACTTC; CDR3 protein: CASSEVGKNIQYF
V gene: TRBV7-6; J gene: TRBJ1-2; D gene: TRBD1; clone size: .; CDR3 DNA: TGTGCCAGCAGCTTAGCGGGGACAGAGGGGGTGGATGGCTACACCTTC; CDR3 protein: CASSLAGTEGVDGYTF
V gene: TRBV4-3; J gene: TRBJ2-5; D gene: TRBD2; clone size: many; CDR3 DNA: TGCGCCAGCAGCCAAGACTCCAGCGGGGGAACCCAAGAGACCCAGTACTTC; CDR3 protein: CASSQDSSGGTQETQYF
V gene: TRBV29-1; J gene: TRBJ2-7; D gene: .; clone size: many; CDR3 DNA: TGCAGCCTCCGGGACTTCGACGAGCAGTACTTC; CDR3 protein: CSLRDFDEQYF
V gene: TRBV3-1; J gene: TRBJ1-2; D gene: .; clone size: few; CDR3 DNA: TGTGCCAGCAGCCAAGATCAGGGGAGGCTTGGGGGCTACACCTTC; CDR3 protein: CASSQDQGRLGGYTF
V gene: TRBV7-8; J gene: TRBJ2-1; D gene: TRBD2; clone size: many; CDR3 DNA: TGTGCCAGCACCTCCACCGAGGGAGGGAGCGAGCAGTTCTTC; CDR3 protein: CASTSTEGGSEQFF
V gene: TRBV12-3/TRBV12-4; J gene: TRBJ2-3; D gene: TRBD2; clone size: once; CDR3 DNA: TGTGCCAGCAGTAAGCGGGGGACTACAGATACGCAGTATTTT; CDR3 protein: CASSKRGTTDTQYF
V gene: TRBV5-6; J gene: TRBJ2-3; D gene: .; clone size: many; CDR3 DNA: TGTGCCAGCAGCCCCTTCCTGGCCTATATCACAGATACGCAGTATTTT; CDR3 protein: CASSPFLAYITDTQYF
V gene: TRBV29-1; J gene: TRBJ2-7; D gene: .; clone size: .; CDR3 DNA: TGCAGCGTTGGACTGGATATCGAGCAGTACTTC; CDR3 protein: CSVGLDIEQYF
V gene: TRBV15; J gene: TRBJ2-7; D gene: .; clone size: .; CDR3 DNA: TGTGCCGCCAGCAGCCAAGATAGTGGCCTATCCTACGAGCAGTACTTC; CDR3 protein: CAASSQDSGLSYEQYF